Listed below are T cell receptor beta chains from one sample, sequenced in a study of Ad26.COV2.S vaccination and SARS-CoV-2 variants. Some clones are missing from TCRdb's copy, which holds only in-frame ones; the method was immunoSEQ multiplex PCR. The data contain 450,000 to 550,000 clones, roughly nine tenths of them singletons. The sequenced sample was peripheral blood, obtained in a trial of Ad26.COV2.S vaccine versus placebo. These receptors were collected from a person aged 18-60 years who received the Ad26.COV2.S COVID-19 vaccine or a placebo. The conserved cysteine and the conserved F or W are not part of the CDR3 here.

V: TRBV2
J: TRBJ1-6
CDR3: ASSEALTGNNSPLH

V: TRBV30
J: TRBJ2-7
CDR3: AWERQGFNEQY

V: TRBV4-2
J: TRBJ2-1
CDR3: ASSQESIYAGGGYEQF

V: TRBV28
J: TRBJ1-2
CDR3: ASSFSSGNYGYT

V: TRBV5-4
J: TRBJ2-3
CDR3: ASSLGLSSTDTQY

V: TRBV7-6
J: TRBJ1-4
CDR3: ATNQGAREKLF

V: TRBV3-1/TRBV3-2
J: TRBJ2-5
CDR3: ASSQDLGLAGHQETQY

V: TRBV7-2
J: TRBJ2-1
CDR3: ASSLRRRLAGGQF

V: TRBV25-1
J: TRBJ2-7
CDR3: ATRGGTDSYEQY

V: TRBV4-1
J: TRBJ2-7
CDR3: ASSGPGQGHEQY

V: TRBV5-1
J: TRBJ1-5
CDR3: ASSETGMDQPQH

V: TRBV19
J: TRBJ2-6
CDR3: ASSIGGSSGANVLT

V: TRBV5-6
J: TRBJ2-2
CDR3: ASSLGQGVLTGELF

V: TRBV29-1
J: TRBJ1-1
CDR3: SVEDTGQGTEAF

V: TRBV6-5
J: TRBJ2-7
CDR3: ASRAGISYEQY

V: TRBV7-2
J: TRBJ2-4
CDR3: ASSLVGGGNIQY

V: TRBV19
J: TRBJ2-1
CDR3: ASSMRTVYNEQF

V: TRBV20-1
J: TRBJ2-3
CDR3: SASVTDTQY

V: TRBV11-3
J: TRBJ2-3
CDR3: ASSNGTSGVTDTQY

V: TRBV3-1/TRBV3-2
J: TRBJ1-2
CDR3: ASSQAAGGGYT

V: TRBV9
J: TRBJ2-1
CDR3: ASSVEGVKVDEQF

V: TRBV2
J: TRBJ2-7
CDR3: ASSQTGVYEQY

V: TRBV13
J: TRBJ2-7
CDR3: ASSLGPGLEESEQY

V: TRBV12-3/TRBV12-4
J: TRBJ1-1
CDR3: ASSLALGGEAF